This T cell receptor beta chain appears in the sequencing data of a study of blood T cell repertoires in COVID-19. For the study at large: Spain, Italy and the United States supplied samples that represented acute and convalescent COVID-19.

Trimming cost V 6 bases and J 4 bases, with 17 bases left between them. The germline V gene encodes CDR1 SGHRS and CDR2 YFSETQ. The CDR3 length is 14 residues. Measured with immunoSEQ multiplex PCR; TCRdb has only the in-frame clones, and not every one. The sample shows around 160,000 clones, 84% of them seen only once. The clonotype originates from a woman in her 50s who had been exposed to COVID-19. Sample: PBMCs or T cells enriched from blood (not recorded which). The chain links TRBV5-1 to TRBJ2-7, with a possible D match to TRBD2 (6 bases). CDR3 protein: CASTREAGVYEQYF. The CDR3 DNA sequence: TGCGCCAGCACAAGGGAGGCGGGTGTTTACGAGCAGTACTTC.